This T cell receptor (beta chain) emerged from a study of blood T cells in healthy people across ages. It was with a sample-barcoded 5' primer and a J-beta primer mix that a second PCR of roughly 6 to 12 cycles was run. CDR3-containing paired-end reads numbered at least 2.5 million in each sample. One entry per CDR3 protein results from TCRdb running MiXCR on the 5' RACE reads. The repertoire holds about 500,000 distinct CDR3 sequences, with 24% as singletons. Germline V lookup: CDR1 LGHDT, CDR2 YNNKEL (reference sequence). The CDR3 covers 15 residues. With 4 bases clipped from V and 4 bases from J, the junction kept 6 bases outside the gene matches. The data were also submitted as part of a second study, on T cells of mothers and their children. From that paper: Overlap in related mother-child pairs always slightly exceeded unrelated pairs, never significantly.

The receptor was isolated from a boy under 18 in good health. The chain combines TRBV3-1 with TRBJ2-1, with 8 bases aligning to TRBD2. Sequenced material: blood. CDR3 nucleotides: TGTGCCAGCAGCCTGACTAGCGCGACGTACAATGAGCAGTTCTTC. Translating it yields CASSLTSATYNEQFF.